Listed below are T cell receptor beta chains from one sample, sequenced in a study of control samples from healthy donors and cancer patients. Sequencing was performed with immunoSEQ multiplex PCR; in TCRdb, only in-frame clones are kept and a portion is missing. This repertoire shows 100,000 to 150,000 clones, 90% found once; its top ten account for roughly 2.5%. The sequenced sample consisted of blood. The source is a man aged 35 to 55 in good health. Both conserved end residues are part of each CDR3. D genes are given only for firm matches. Clone sizes are given selectively: once, few, many, or a class where the clone is expanded.

D gene,clone size,J gene,V gene,CDR3 protein,CDR3 DNA
.,once,TRBJ1-3,TRBV18,CASSPPSLGLEGNTIYF,TGTGCCAGCTCACCACCAAGCCTTGGGTTGGAAGGAAACACCATATATTTT
.,few,TRBJ1-5,TRBV2,CASSGGHQPQHF,TGTGCCAGCAGTGGAGGACATCAGCCCCAGCATTTT
.,.,TRBJ2-5,TRBV9,CASSVGLWETQYF,TGTGCCAGCAGCGTAGGACTGTGGGAGACCCAGTACTTC
.,.,TRBJ1-2,TRBV21-1,CASSNAGGRGLEGYTF,TGTGCCAGCAGCAATGCTGGGGGCAGGGGGCTGGAGGGCTACACCTTC
.,.,TRBJ2-3,TRBV15,CATNSGPGVSTDTQYF,TGTGCCACCAACTCCGGACCTGGGGTTAGCACAGATACGCAGTATTTT
TRBD1,.,TRBJ2-7,TRBV7-6,CASSYTDRGEQYF,TGTGCCAGCAGCTATACTGACAGGGGCGAGCAGTACTTC
.,once,TRBJ2-3,TRBV7-2,CASSLVVRDTQYF,TGTGCCAGCAGCTTAGTGGTACGGGATACGCAGTATTTT
.,.,TRBJ1-2,TRBV7-2,CASSLRPAGYTF,TGTGCCAGCAGCTTGCGGCCTGCCGGCTACACCTTC
.,.,TRBJ1-1,TRBV19,CASSADEDTEAFF,TGTGCCAGTAGTGCGGATGAAGACACTGAAGCTTTCTTT
.,.,TRBJ2-3,TRBV9,CASSVAVGGALDTQYF,TGTGCCAGCAGCGTAGCGGTTGGGGGGGCGCTTGATACGCAGTATTTT
TRBD1,.,TRBJ1-5,TRBV19,CASSPEGAGNQPQHF,TGTGCCAGTAGTCCTGAGGGGGCGGGCAATCAGCCCCAGCATTTT
TRBD1,.,TRBJ2-7,TRBV2,CASSEAFRTGSYEQYF,TGTGCCAGCAGTGAAGCTTTCAGGACAGGGTCCTACGAGCAGTACTTC
TRBD1,.,TRBJ2-5,TRBV2,CASGDRGSLKETQYF,TGTGCCAGCGGAGACAGGGGGAGCTTGAAAGAGACCCAGTACTTC
TRBD2,once,TRBJ2-5,TRBV3-1/TRBV3-2,CASSLGLAGGFSETQYF,TGTGCCAGCAGCCTCGGACTAGCGGGGGGGTTTTCAGAGACCCAGTACTTC
.,few,TRBJ1-1,TRBV6-5,CASSYSNGGEAFF,TGTGCCAGCAGTTACTCGAACGGGGGCGAAGCTTTCTTT
TRBD1,.,TRBJ2-3,TRBV10-3,CAIGRQGMSSDTQYF,TGTGCCATCGGAAGACAGGGCATGTCTTCAGATACGCAGTATTTT
.,.,TRBJ2-7,TRBV9,CASSPHGLSEQYF,TGTGCCAGCAGCCCCCATGGGCTAAGCGAGCAGTACTTC
.,.,TRBJ2-3,TRBV5-1,CASSLIGVAGADTQYF,TGCGCCAGCAGCCTAATAGGGGTAGCTGGTGCAGATACGCAGTATTTT
.,.,TRBJ2-2,TRBV6-5,CASSFAGTAGELFF,TGTGCCAGCAGTTTTGCGGGGACGGCCGGGGAGCTGTTTTTT
.,.,TRBJ1-6,TRBV4-1,CASSQDSQRASPLHF,TGCGCCAGCAGCCAAGACAGTCAAAGGGCCTCACCCCTCCACTTT
TRBD1,.,TRBJ2-4,TRBV4-1,CASSQDDGTVGVKNIQYF,TGCGCCAGCAGCCAAGATGATGGGACAGTTGGAGTCAAAAACATTCAGTACTTC
.,once,TRBJ1-5,TRBV28,CASSRTFNQPQHF,TGTGCCAGCAGTCGGACGTTTAATCAGCCCCAGCATTTT
.,.,TRBJ1-5,TRBV12-3/TRBV12-4,CASSLQGQPQHF,TGTGCCAGCAGCCTACAGGGACAGCCCCAGCATTTT
.,.,TRBJ1-2,TRBV27,CASSLSRQVYGYTF,TGTGCCAGCAGCCTCTCCCGACAAGTCTATGGCTACACCTTC
.,.,TRBJ1-1,TRBV10-3,CAISGTGTEAFF,TGTGCCATCAGTGGAACAGGAACTGAAGCTTTCTTT
.,.,TRBJ1-2,TRBV30,CAWSFSQGYGYTF,TGTGCCTGGAGTTTTTCTCAGGGCTATGGCTACACCTTC
TRBD1,.,TRBJ1-6,TRBV9,CASTTGGGASPLHF,TGTGCCAGCACAACAGGGGGGGGCGCTTCACCCCTCCACTTT
TRBD1,once,TRBJ2-7,TRBV11-3,CASSSGQAPYEQYF,TGTGCCAGCAGCTCCGGACAGGCCCCCTACGAGCAGTACTTC
.,few,TRBJ1-2,TRBV28,CASRPGAPHGYTF,TGTGCCAGCAGACCGGGGGCCCCACACGGGTACACCTTC
.,.,TRBJ2-7,TRBV5-4,CASSLDPFRDFYEQYF,TGTGCCAGCAGCTTAGATCCATTTAGGGACTTCTACGAGCAGTACTTC
.,.,TRBJ2-1,TRBV7-8,CASSLDWAGRNEQFF,TGTGCCAGCAGCTTAGATTGGGCGGGGAGAAATGAGCAGTTCTTC
.,.,TRBJ1-1,TRBV10-3,CAISEGVSGTNTEAFF,TGTGCCATCAGTGAAGGGGTTTCAGGGACGAACACTGAAGCTTTCTTT
.,.,TRBJ2-1,TRBV13,CASSEEGSSYNEQFF,TGTGCCAGCAGCGAGGAAGGTAGCTCCTACAATGAGCAGTTCTTC
.,.,TRBJ1-4,TRBV19,CASYNTGDNEKLFF,TGTGCCAGTTATAACACGGGAGATAATGAAAAACTGTTTTTT
.,.,TRBJ1-3,TRBV14,CASSQGQTSGNTIYF,TGTGCCAGCAGCCAAGGCCAGACCTCTGGAAACACCATATATTTT
TRBD2,.,TRBJ2-5,TRBV15,CATSKPGAGGLETQYF,TGTGCCACCAGCAAGCCCGGAGCGGGGGGTTTAGAGACCCAGTACTTC
.,.,TRBJ1-1,TRBV3-1/TRBV3-2,CASSQELNTEAFF,TGTGCCAGCAGCCAAGAGTTGAACACTGAAGCTTTCTTT
TRBD1,.,TRBJ1-2,TRBV27,CASSPRTGGGYTF,TGTGCCAGCAGTCCCAGGACAGGGGGTGGCTACACCTTC
.,.,TRBJ1-6,TRBV28,CASRHSSYNSPLHF,TGTGCCAGCCGACATAGCTCCTATAATTCACCCCTCCACTTT
TRBD2,.,TRBJ2-5,TRBV9,CASSGGYQETQYF,TGTGCCAGTAGCGGGGGCTACCAAGAGACCCAGTACTTC
.,.,TRBJ2-5,TRBV5-1,CASSLSGTWGETQYF,TGCGCCAGCAGCTTATCCGGGACCTGGGGAGAGACCCAGTACTTC
TRBD1,.,TRBJ2-1,TRBV6-2/TRBV6-3,CASSYFRDRGEQFF,TGTGCCAGCAGTTACTTTCGGGACAGGGGTGAGCAGTTCTTC
.,.,TRBJ2-2,TRBV29-1,CSVTTGAGELFF,TGCAGCGTCACAACAGGTGCCGGGGAGCTGTTTTTT
.,.,TRBJ2-5,TRBV29-1,CSVEWGLQETQYF,TGCAGCGTTGAATGGGGCCTCCAAGAGACCCAGTACTTC
.,once,TRBJ2-1,TRBV12-3/TRBV12-4,CASRPGYNEQFF,TGTGCCAGCAGGCCGGGCTACAATGAGCAGTTCTTC
.,.,TRBJ2-1,TRBV6-5,CASRELTSSYNEQFF,TGTGCCAGCAGAGAGTTGACCAGCTCCTACAATGAGCAGTTCTTC
.,.,TRBJ1-2,TRBV29-1,CSVGRGNYGYTF,TGCAGCGTTGGGCGGGGAAACTATGGCTACACCTTC
TRBD1,.,TRBJ1-5,TRBV6-5,CATLETGGVNQPQHF,TGTGCCACCCTGGAGACAGGGGGCGTCAATCAGCCCCAGCATTTT
.,.,TRBJ1-5,TRBV19,CASKVALGNQPQHF,TGTGCCAGTAAGGTGGCTTTGGGCAATCAGCCCCAGCATTTT
.,.,TRBJ1-2,TRBV10-2,CASSEAGYVGYTF,TGCGCCAGCAGTGAGGCAGGTTATGTTGGCTACACCTTC
.,once,TRBJ1-2,TRBV5-1,CASSLGSQLPYGYTF,TGCGCCAGCAGCTTGGGGAGTCAGTTACCTTATGGCTACACCTTC
.,.,TRBJ1-1,TRBV27,CASSHTGPAVAFF,TGTGCCAGCAGTCACACGGGCCCGGCGGTAGCTTTCTTT
TRBD1,.,TRBJ1-6,TRBV10-3,CAIQAPGGRSPLHF,TGTGCCATTCAAGCACCAGGGGGACGGTCACCCCTCCACTTT
TRBD1,.,TRBJ1-2,TRBV20-1,CSASGTGGQYGYTF,TGCAGTGCTAGTGGGACAGGGGGCCAATATGGCTACACCTTC
.,.,TRBJ2-2,TRBV6-5,CASSFQSYTGELFF,TGTGCCAGCAGTTTCCAGAGTTACACCGGGGAGCTGTTTTTT
.,.,TRBJ2-7,TRBV2,CASSEASQRQRKYF,TGTGCCAGCAGTGAAGCCTCGCAGAGACAGAGAAAGTACTTC
.,.,TRBJ2-6,TRBV28,CASSGPGGPGANVLTF,TGTGCCAGCAGTGGGCCCGGCGGCCCTGGGGCCAACGTCCTGACTTTC
.,.,TRBJ1-1,TRBV5-1,CASSFAVMNTEAFF,TGCGCCAGCAGCTTCGCAGTTATGAACACTGAAGCTTTCTTT